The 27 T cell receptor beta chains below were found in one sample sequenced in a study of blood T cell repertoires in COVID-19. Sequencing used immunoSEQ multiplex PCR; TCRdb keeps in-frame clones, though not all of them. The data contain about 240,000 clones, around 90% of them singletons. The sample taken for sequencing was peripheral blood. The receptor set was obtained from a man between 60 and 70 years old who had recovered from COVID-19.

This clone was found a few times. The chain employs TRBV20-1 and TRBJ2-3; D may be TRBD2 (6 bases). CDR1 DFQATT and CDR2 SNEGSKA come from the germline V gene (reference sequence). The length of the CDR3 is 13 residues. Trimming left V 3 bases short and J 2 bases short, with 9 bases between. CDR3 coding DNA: TGCAGTGCTAGTCGGGGGAACACAGATACGCAGTATTTT. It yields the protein CSASRGNTDTQYF.

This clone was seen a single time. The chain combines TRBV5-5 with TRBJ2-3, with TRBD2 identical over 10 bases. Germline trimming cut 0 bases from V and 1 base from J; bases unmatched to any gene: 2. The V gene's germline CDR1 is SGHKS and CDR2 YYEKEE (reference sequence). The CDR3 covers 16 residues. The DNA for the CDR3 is TGTGCCAGCAGCTTGGGGACTAGCGGTCGCACAGATACGCAGTATTTT. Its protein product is CASSLGTSGRTDTQYF.

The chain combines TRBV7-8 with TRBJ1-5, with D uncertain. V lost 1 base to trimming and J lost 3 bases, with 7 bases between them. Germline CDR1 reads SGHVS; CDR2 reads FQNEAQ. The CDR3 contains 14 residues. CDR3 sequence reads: CASSLGLFNQPQHF. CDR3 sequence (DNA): TGTGCCAGCAGCTTAGGACTTTTCAATCAGCCCCAGCATTTT. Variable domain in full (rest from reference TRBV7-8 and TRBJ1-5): GAGVSQSPRYKVAKRGQDVALRCDPISGHVSLFWYQQALGQGPEFLTYFQNEAQLDKSGLPSDRFFAERPEGSVSTLKIQRTQQEDSAVYLCASSLGLFNQPQHFGDGTRLSIL.

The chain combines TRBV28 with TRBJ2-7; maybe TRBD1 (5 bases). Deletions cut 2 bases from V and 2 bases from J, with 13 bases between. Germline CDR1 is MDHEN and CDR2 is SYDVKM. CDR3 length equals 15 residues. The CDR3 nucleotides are TGTGCCAGCAGTTTAGGTGGGGCGGTTACCTACGAGCAGTACTTC. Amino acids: CASSLGGAVTYEQYF.

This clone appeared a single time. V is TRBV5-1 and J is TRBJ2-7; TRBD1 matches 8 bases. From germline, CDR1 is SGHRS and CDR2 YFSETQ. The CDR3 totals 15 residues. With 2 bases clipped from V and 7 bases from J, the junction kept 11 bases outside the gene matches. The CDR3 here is CASSLNIQGVAEQYF. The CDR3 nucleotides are TGCGCCAGCAGCTTAAACATACAGGGGGTTGCAGAGCAGTACTTC.

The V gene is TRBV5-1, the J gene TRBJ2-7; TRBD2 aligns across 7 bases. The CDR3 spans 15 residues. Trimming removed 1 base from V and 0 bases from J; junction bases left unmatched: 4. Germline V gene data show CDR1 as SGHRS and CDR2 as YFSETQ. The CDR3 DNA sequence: TGCGCCAGCAGCTTGACCAGCGGGGCCTCCTACGAGCAGTACTTC. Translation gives CASSLTSGASYEQYF.

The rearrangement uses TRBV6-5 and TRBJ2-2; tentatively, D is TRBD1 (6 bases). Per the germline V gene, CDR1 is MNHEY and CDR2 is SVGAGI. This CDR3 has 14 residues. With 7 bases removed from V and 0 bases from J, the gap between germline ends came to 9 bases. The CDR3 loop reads CASNGQSNTGELFF. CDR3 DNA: TGTGCCAGCAATGGACAGTCGAACACCGGGGAGCTGTTTTTT.

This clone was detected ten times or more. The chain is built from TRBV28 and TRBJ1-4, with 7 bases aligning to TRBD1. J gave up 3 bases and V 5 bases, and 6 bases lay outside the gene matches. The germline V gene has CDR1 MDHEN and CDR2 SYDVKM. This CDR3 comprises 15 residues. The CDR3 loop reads CASSPSGGPNEKLFF. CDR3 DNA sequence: TGTGCCAGCAGTCCCTCAGGGGGACCTAATGAAAAACTGTTTTTT.

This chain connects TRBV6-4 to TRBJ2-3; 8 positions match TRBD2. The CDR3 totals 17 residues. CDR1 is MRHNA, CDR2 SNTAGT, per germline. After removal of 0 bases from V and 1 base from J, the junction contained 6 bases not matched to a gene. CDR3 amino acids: CASSDSDSRGGTDTQYF. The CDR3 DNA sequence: TGTGCCAGCAGTGACTCCGACTCGCGGGGGGGCACAGATACGCAGTATTTT.

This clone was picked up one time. The CDR3 sequence is CASSFRGTAGANVLTF. For the CDR3, the DNA is TGTGCCAGCAGTTTCCGGGGGACAGCTGGGGCCAACGTCCTGACTTTC. The chain carries TRBV27 and TRBJ2-6; perhaps TRBD1 as D (7 bases). Germline CDR1 MNHEY, CDR2 SMNVEV (reference sequence). V was clipped by 3 bases and J by 2 bases, with 11 bases between them. There are 16 residues in the CDR3. Based on the CDR3 plus reference TRBV27 and TRBJ2-6, the full variable domain is EAQVTQNPRYLITVTGKKLTVTCSQNMNHEYMSWYRQDPGLGLRQIYYSMNVEVTDKGDVPEGYKVSRKEKRNFPLILESPSPNQTSLYFCASSFRGTAGANVLTFGAGSRLTVL.

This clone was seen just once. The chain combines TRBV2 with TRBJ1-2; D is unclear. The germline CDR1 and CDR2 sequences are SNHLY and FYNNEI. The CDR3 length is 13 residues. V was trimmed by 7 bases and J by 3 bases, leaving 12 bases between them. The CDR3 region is CASNAKPHYGYTF. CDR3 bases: TGTGCCAGCAACGCGAAACCCCACTATGGCTACACCTTC. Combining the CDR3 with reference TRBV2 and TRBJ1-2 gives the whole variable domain EPEVTQTPSHQVTQMGQEVILRCVPISNHLYFYWYRQILGQKVEFLVSFYNNEISEKSEIFDDQFSVERPDGSNFTLKIRSTKLEDSAMYFCASNAKPHYGYTFGSGTRLTVV.

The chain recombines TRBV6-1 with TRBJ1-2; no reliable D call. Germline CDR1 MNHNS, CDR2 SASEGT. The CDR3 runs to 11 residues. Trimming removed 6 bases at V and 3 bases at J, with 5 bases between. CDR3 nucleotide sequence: TGTGCCAGCAGGTCCGACTATGGCTACACCTTC. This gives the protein CASRSDYGYTF.

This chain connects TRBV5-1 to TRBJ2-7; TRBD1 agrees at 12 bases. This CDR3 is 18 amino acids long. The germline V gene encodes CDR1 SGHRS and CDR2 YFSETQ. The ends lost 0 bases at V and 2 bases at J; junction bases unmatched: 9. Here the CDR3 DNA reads TGCGCCAGCAGCTTGGACCCCCTGGGACAGGGGGCTGCCTACGAGCAGTACTTC. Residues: CASSLDPLGQGAAYEQYF. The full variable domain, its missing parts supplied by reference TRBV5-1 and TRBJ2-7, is KAGVTQTPRYLIKTRGQQVTLSCSPISGHRSVSWYQQTPGQGLQFLFEYFSETQRNKGNFPGRFSGRQFSNSRSEMNVSTLELGDSALYLCASSLDPLGQGAAYEQYFGPGTRLTVT.

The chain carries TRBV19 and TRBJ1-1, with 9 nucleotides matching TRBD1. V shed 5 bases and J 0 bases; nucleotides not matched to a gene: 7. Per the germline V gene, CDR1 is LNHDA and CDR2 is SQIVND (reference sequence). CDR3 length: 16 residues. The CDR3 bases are TGTGCCAGTAGTCCAAGGACAGGGGCGGTGAACACTGAAGCTTTCTTT. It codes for CASSPRTGAVNTEAFF.

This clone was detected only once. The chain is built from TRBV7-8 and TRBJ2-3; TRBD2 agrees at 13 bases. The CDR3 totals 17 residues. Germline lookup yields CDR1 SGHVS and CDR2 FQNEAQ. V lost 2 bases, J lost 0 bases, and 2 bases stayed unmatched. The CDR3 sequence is CASSLTSGGGSTDTQYF. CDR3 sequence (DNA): TGTGCCAGCAGCTTAACTAGCGGGGGGGGAAGCACAGATACGCAGTATTTT.

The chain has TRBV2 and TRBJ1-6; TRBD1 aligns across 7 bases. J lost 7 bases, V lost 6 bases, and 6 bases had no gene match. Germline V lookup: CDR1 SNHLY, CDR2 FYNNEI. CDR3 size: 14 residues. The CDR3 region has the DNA TGTGCCAGCAGAACAGGGGCGCGGAATTCACCCCTCCACTTT. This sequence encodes CASRTGARNSPLHF.

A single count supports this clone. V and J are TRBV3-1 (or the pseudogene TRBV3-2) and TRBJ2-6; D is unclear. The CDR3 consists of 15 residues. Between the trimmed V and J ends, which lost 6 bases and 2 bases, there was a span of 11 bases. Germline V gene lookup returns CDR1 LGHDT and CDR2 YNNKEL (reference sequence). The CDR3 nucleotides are TGTGCCAGCAGACCCGAGCAAGCTGGGGCCAACGTCCTGACTTTC. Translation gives CASRPEQAGANVLTF.

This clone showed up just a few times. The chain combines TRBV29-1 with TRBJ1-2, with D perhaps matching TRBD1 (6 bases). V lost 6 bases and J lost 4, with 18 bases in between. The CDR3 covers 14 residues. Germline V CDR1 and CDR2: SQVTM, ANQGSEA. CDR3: CSVVGGADTYGYTF. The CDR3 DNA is TGCAGCGTGGTGGGGGGGGCAGATACCTATGGCTACACCTTC. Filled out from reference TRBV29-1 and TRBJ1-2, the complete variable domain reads SAVISQKPSRDICQRGTSLTIQCQVDSQVTMMFWYRQQPGQSLTLIATANQGSEATYESGFVIDKFPISRPNLTFSTLTVSNMSPEDSSIYLCSVVGGADTYGYTFGSGTRLTVV.

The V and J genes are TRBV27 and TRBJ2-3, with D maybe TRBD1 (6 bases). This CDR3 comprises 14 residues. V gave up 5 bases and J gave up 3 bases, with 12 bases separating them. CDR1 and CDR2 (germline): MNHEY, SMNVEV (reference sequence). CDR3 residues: CASSITGRTDTQYF. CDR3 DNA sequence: TGTGCCAGCAGTATAACAGGGAGAACAGATACGCAGTATTTT.

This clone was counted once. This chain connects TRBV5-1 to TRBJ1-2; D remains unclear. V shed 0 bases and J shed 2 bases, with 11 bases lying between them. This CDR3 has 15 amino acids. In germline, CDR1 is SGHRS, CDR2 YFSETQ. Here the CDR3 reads CASSLASAVNYGYTF. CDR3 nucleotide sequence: TGCGCCAGCAGCTTGGCCTCAGCGGTCAACTATGGCTACACCTTC.

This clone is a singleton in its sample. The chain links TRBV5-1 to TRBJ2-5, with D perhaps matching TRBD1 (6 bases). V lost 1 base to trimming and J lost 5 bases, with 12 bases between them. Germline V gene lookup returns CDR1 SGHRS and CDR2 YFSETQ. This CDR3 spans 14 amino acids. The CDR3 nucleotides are TGCGCCAGCAGCTTGAGGGGGAATGTGGAGACCCAGTACTTC. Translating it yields CASSLRGNVETQYF.

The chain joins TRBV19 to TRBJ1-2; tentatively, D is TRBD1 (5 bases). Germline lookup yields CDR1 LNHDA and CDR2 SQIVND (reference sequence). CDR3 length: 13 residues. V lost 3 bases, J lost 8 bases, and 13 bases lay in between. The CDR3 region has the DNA TGTGCCAGTAGTATGCTTCTCGGGGGGGGCTACACCTTC. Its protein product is CASSMLLGGGYTF.

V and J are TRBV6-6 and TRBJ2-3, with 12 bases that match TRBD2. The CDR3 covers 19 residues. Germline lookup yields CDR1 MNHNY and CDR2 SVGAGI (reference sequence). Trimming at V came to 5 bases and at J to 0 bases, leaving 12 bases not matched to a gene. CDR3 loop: CASSPRPGLAGFSTDTQYF. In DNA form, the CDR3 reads TGTGCCAGCAGTCCGAGACCTGGACTAGCGGGGTTTAGCACAGATACGCAGTATTTT.

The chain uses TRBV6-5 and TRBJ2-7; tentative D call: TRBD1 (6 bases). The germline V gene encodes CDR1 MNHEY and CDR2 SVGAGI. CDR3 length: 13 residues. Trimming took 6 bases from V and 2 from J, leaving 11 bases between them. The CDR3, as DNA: TGTGCCAGCAGAAAGACAGGTACCTACGAGCAGTACGTC. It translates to CASRKTGTYEQYV.

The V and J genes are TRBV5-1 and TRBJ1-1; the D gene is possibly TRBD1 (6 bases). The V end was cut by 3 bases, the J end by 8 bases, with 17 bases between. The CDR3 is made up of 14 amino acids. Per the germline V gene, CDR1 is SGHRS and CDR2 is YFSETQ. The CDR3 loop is CASSSTGTRPEAFF. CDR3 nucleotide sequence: TGCGCCAGCAGCTCCACCGGGACAAGGCCCGAAGCTTTCTTT.

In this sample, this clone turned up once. In nucleotides, the CDR3 is TGTGCCAGCACTCCAACACGGGGGACTGGTAAAGGTTCACCCCTCCACTTT. Translating gives CASTPTRGTGKGSPLHF. The chain joins TRBV28 to TRBJ1-6, with a possible D match to TRBD1 (5 bases). V was cut by 7 bases and J by 9 bases, with 25 bases left in between. Germline V gene data show CDR1 as MDHEN and CDR2 as SYDVKM. The CDR3 consists of 17 residues.

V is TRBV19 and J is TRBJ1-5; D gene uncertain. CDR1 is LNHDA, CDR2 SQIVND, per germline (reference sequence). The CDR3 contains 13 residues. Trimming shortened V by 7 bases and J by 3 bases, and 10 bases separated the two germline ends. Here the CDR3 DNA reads TGTGCCAGTACCGCGAGGAACAATCAGCCCCAGCATTTT. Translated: CASTARNNQPQHF.